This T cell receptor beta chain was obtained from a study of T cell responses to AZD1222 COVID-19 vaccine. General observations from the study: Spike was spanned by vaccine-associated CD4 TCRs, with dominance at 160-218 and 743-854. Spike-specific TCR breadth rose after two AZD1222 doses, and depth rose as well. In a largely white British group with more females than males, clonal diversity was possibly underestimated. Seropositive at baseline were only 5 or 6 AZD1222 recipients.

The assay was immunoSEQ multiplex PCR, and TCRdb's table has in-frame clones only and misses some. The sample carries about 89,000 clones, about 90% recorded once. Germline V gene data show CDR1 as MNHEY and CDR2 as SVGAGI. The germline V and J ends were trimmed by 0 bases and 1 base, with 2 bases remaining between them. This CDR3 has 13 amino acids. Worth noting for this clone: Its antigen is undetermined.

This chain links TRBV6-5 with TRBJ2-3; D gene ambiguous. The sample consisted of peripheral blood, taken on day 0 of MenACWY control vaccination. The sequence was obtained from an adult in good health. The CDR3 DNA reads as TGTGCCAGCAGTTACTCGGGCACAGATACGCAGTATTTT. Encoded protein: CASSYSGTDTQYF.